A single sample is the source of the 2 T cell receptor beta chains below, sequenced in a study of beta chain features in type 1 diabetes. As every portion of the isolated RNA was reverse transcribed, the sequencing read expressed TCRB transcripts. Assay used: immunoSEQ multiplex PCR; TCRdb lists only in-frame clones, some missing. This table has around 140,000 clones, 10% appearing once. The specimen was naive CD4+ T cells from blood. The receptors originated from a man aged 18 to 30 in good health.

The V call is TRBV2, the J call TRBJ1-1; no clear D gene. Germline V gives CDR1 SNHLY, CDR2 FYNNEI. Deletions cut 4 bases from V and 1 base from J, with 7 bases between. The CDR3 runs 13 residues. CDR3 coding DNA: TGTGCCAGCAGTGTAAGAGAGAACACTGAAGCTTTCTTT. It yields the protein CASSVRENTEAFF.

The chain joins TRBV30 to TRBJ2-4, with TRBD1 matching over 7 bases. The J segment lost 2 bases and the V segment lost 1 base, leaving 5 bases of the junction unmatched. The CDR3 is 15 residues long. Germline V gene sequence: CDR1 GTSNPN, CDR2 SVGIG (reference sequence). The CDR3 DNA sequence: TGTGCCTGGAGTGACAGGGGTTCAACCAAAAACATTCAGTACTTC. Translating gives CAWSDRGSTKNIQYF.